These 17 T cell receptor beta chains share one sample of origin, sequenced in a study of cytotoxic CD8 clonotypes in ibrutinib-treated CLL. Clones were read by immunoSEQ multiplex PCR, and TCRdb kept only the in-frame ones, dropping some. The sample includes just over 200,000 clones, nearly 80% of them seen just once. Sequenced here: PBMCs, sampled after 12 months of ibrutinib treatment. These receptors came from a human donor with chronic lymphocytic leukemia.

This clone was detected a few times. The V call is TRBV7-9, the J call TRBJ2-1; tentatively, D is TRBD2 (6 bases). The germline V gene has CDR1 SEHNR and CDR2 FQNEAQ (reference sequence). Trimming shortened V by 1 base and J by 15 bases, and 16 bases separated the two germline ends. This CDR3 contains 13 residues. CDR3 bases: TGTGCCAGCAGCTTAGGGGCCGGACGGAGGGGGTTCTTC. Encoded protein: CASSLGAGRRGFF.

The J gene is TRBJ2-6, the V gene TRBV7-9, with 8 bases aligning to TRBD1. The ends lost 4 bases at V and 0 bases at J; junction bases unmatched: 8. CDR3 size: 18 residues. Germline-derived CDR1 and CDR2 are SEHNR and FQNEAQ (reference sequence). CDR3 amino acids: CASSSSQGAPSGANVLTF. Here the CDR3 DNA reads TGTGCCAGCAGCTCAAGTCAGGGGGCCCCCTCTGGGGCCAACGTCCTGACTTTC.

The chain recombines TRBV28 with TRBJ2-7; D is possibly TRBD1 (6 bases). This CDR3 region has 14 residues. From germline, CDR1 is MDHEN and CDR2 SYDVKM. The V gene lost 2 bases and the J gene lost 2 bases, with 10 bases spanning the gap. CDR3 sequence reads: CASSLPSGAYEQYF. The CDR3 DNA reads as TGTGCCAGCAGTTTACCCTCAGGGGCCTACGAGCAGTACTTC. The full variable domain, rest sourced from reference TRBV28 and TRBJ2-7, is DVKVTQSSRYLVKRTGEKVFLECVQDMDHENMFWYRQDPGLGLRLIYFSYDVKMKEKGDIPEGYSVSREKKERFSLILESASTNQTSMYLCASSLPSGAYEQYFGPGTRLTVT.

The chain has TRBV5-1 and TRBJ2-2; 11 nucleotides align to TRBD2. The CDR3 runs 16 residues. Germline CDR1 and CDR2: SGHRS and YFSETQ. Trimming removed 2 bases from V and 6 bases from J; junction bases left unmatched: 6. The CDR3 loop reads CASSFRPGLAAGELFF. As DNA, the CDR3 is TGCGCCAGCAGCTTTAGGCCGGGACTAGCGGCCGGGGAGCTGTTTTTT.

The gene calls are TRBV9 and TRBJ2-1; 12 bases agree with TRBD2. The V and J ends lost 0 bases and 13 bases, in that order; junction bases with no gene match: 11. The CDR3 runs 16 residues. Germline V gives CDR1 SGDLS, CDR2 YYNGEE. CDR3 region: CASSVDPFTSGRPQFF. The DNA for the CDR3 is TGTGCCAGCAGCGTAGACCCCTTCACTAGCGGGAGGCCCCAGTTCTTC.

This chain links TRBV18 with TRBJ2-2; TRBD2 aligns across 11 bases. V dropped 6 bases and J dropped 0; count of bases not matched to a gene: 3. The CDR3 length is 16 residues. The V gene's germline CDR1 is KGHSH and CDR2 LQKENI. CDR3 in amino acids: CASSLAGGPNTGELFF. CDR3 nucleotide sequence: TGTGCCAGCTCTCTAGCGGGAGGACCGAACACCGGGGAGCTGTTTTTT.

The chain combines TRBV7-9 with TRBJ2-7; the D gene is possibly TRBD2 (7 bases). Germline-derived CDR1 and CDR2 are SEHNR and FQNEAQ (reference sequence). The V end was cut by 5 bases, the J end by 4 bases, with 21 bases between. CDR3 length equals 16 residues. CDR3 nucleotide sequence: TGTGCCAGCAGCCCTCGTGAGGGGGAGGGATTTTACGAGCAGTACTTC. Its protein is CASSPREGEGFYEQYF.

The chain recombines TRBV6-1 with TRBJ2-1; D may be TRBD1 (6 bases). CDR1 MNHNS and CDR2 SASEGT come from the germline V gene. Trimming shortened V by 6 bases and J by 10 bases, and 13 bases separated the two germline ends. The CDR3 runs to 12 residues. The CDR3 spells CASSGQMDEQFF. CDR3 coding DNA: TGTGCCAGCAGCGGACAGATGGACGAGCAGTTCTTC.

The J gene is TRBJ1-4, the V gene TRBV6-5, with D tentatively TRBD1 (5 bases). The V end lost 0 bases, the J end lost 6 bases, and 11 bases lay between the germline ends. There are 15 residues in the CDR3. Germline CDR1 MNHEY, CDR2 SVGAGI. CDR3 nucleotides: TGTGCCAGCAGTTACTCGGGACCCTCGGATGAAAAACTGTTTTTT. Its protein product is CASSYSGPSDEKLFF.

This chain joins TRBV4-1 and TRBJ2-7, with 12 nucleotides matching TRBD2. The length of the CDR3 is 16 residues. The junction had 12 bases not matched to a gene; V was cut back by 5 bases and J by 7 bases. CDR1 and CDR2 (germline): MGHRA, YSYEKL. The CDR3, as DNA: TGCGCCAGCAGCTTTCTAGCGGGAGGGCCCTCGGAAGAGCAGTACTTC. Residues: CASSFLAGGPSEEQYF.

The V call is TRBV28, the J call TRBJ2-3, with a weak D call TRBD1 (6 bases). Trimming took off 6 bases at V and 5 bases at J, with 15 bases between the two ends. Germline loops: CDR1 MDHEN, CDR2 SYDVKM. The CDR3 contains 14 residues. The CDR3 protein is CASRGLGAGDTQYF. The CDR3 nucleotides read TGTGCCAGCAGGGGTCTGGGGGCAGGAGATACGCAGTATTTT.

The genes are TRBV9 and TRBJ2-1, with D tentatively TRBD1 (5 bases). Looked up from germline, CDR1 is SGDLS and CDR2 is YYNGEE. The CDR3 totals 15 residues. Between the trimmed V and J ends, which lost 0 bases and 9 bases, there was a span of 16 bases. CDR3 coding DNA: TGTGCCAGCAGCGTAGGGCAGGTGGGTAGGGGTGAGCAGTTCTTC. It yields the protein CASSVGQVGRGEQFF. Full variable domain (missing parts from reference TRBV9 and TRBJ2-1): DSGVTQTPKHLITATGQRVTLRCSPRSGDLSVYWYQQSLDQGLQFLIQYYNGEERAKGNILERFSAQQFPDLHSELNLSSLELGDSALYFCASSVGQVGRGEQFFGPGTRLTVL.

V gene TRBV7-3 combines with J gene TRBJ2-1; D is unclear. The V end was cut by 4 bases, the J end by 9 bases, with 13 bases between. The CDR3 consists of 13 residues. Germline CDR1 is SGHTA and CDR2 is FQGTGA. CDR3 nucleotides: TGTGCCAGCAGCTCCTCATTGTGGGGTGAGCAGTTCTTC. It specifies CASSSSLWGEQFF.

The chain recombines TRBV7-9 with TRBJ2-7; a weak D match, TRBD1 (6 bases). This CDR3 has 15 residues. V lost 4 bases to trimming and J lost 2 bases, with 15 bases between them. Germline V lookup: CDR1 SEHNR, CDR2 FQNEAQ (reference sequence). CDR3 residues: CASSSPGQSTYEQYF. CDR3 nucleotide sequence: TGTGCCAGCAGCTCACCCGGACAGTCAACCTACGAGCAGTACTTC. Based on the CDR3 plus reference TRBV7-9 and TRBJ2-7, the full variable domain is DTGVSQNPRHKITKRGQNVTFRCDPISEHNRLYWYRQTLGQGPEFLTYFQNEAQLEKSRLLSDRFSAERPKGSFSTLEIQRTEQGDSAMYLCASSSPGQSTYEQYFGPGTRLTVT.

The gene calls are TRBV7-8 and TRBJ2-6; tentative D call: TRBD2 (6 bases). Germline values: CDR1 SGHVS, CDR2 FQNEAQ. V dropped 5 bases and J dropped 0 bases, with 11 bases sitting between them. The CDR3 has 16 residues. The CDR3 region has the DNA TGTGCCAGCAGCCCGGGACTTAGCTCTGGGGCCAACGTCCTGACTTTC. This gives the protein CASSPGLSSGANVLTF.

The chain recombines TRBV28 with TRBJ1-5, with D possibly being TRBD1 (6 bases). Trimming removed 7 bases at V and 2 bases at J, with 9 bases between. The germline gives CDR1 MDHEN, CDR2 SYDVKM. The CDR3 is 13 residues long. CDR3 DNA sequence: TGTGCCAGCAACGGGGGGCGCAATCAGCCCCAGCATTTT. Translated, it gives CASNGGRNQPQHF.

The J gene is TRBJ1-2, the V gene TRBV6-5; unclear D gene. The germline V and J ends were trimmed by 5 bases and 7 bases, with 17 bases remaining between them. The CDR3 is made up of 14 amino acids. CDR1 is MNHEY and CDR2 is SVGAGI in the germline V gene. The CDR3 here is CASSTEGLSFGYTF. The CDR3 DNA reads as TGTGCCAGCAGTACTGAGGGTTTGAGTTTTGGCTACACCTTC.